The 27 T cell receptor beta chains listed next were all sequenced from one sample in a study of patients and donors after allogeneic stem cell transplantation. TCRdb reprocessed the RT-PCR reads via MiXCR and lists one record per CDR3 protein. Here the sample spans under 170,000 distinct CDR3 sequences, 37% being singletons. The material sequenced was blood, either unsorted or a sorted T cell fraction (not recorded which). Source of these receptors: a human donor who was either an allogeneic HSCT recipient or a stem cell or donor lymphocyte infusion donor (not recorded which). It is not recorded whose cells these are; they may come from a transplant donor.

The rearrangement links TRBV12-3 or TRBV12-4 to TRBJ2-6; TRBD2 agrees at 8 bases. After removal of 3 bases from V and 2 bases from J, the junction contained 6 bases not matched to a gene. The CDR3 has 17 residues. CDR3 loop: CASSLTGGAPGANVLTF. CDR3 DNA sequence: TGTGCCAGCAGTTTGACGGGGGGGGCCCCTGGGGCCAACGTCCTGACTTTC.

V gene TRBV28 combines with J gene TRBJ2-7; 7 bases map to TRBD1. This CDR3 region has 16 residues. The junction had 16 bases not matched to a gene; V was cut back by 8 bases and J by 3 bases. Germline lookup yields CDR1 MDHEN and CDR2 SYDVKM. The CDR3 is CASAGRGPKDYYEQYF. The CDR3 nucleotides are TGTGCCAGCGCAGGAAGGGGGCCAAAAGATTACTACGAGCAGTACTTC.

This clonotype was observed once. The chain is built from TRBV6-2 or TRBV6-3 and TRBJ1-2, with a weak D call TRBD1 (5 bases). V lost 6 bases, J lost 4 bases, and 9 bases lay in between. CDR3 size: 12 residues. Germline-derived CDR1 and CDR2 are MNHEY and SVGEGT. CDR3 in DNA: TGTGCCAGCAGCGACAGTAGCTATGGCTACACCTTC. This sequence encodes CASSDSSYGYTF.

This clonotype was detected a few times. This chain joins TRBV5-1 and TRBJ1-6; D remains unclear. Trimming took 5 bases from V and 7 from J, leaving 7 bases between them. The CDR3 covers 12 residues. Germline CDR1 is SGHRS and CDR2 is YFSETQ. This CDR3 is CASRMENSPLHF. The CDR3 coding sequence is TGCGCCAGCAGGATGGAAAATTCACCCCTCCACTTT. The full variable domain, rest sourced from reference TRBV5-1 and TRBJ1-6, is KAGVTQTPRYLIKTRGQQVTLSCSPISGHRSVSWYQQTPGQGLQFLFEYFSETQRNKGNFPGRFSGRQFSNSRSEMNVSTLELGDSALYLCASRMENSPLHFGNGTRLTVT.

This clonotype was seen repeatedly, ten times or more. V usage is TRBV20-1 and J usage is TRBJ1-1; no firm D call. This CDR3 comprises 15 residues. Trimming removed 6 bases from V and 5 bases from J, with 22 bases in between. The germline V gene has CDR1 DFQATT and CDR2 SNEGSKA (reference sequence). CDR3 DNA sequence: TGCAGTGCCCATAACGCGGGTGCGGGCCAAACTGAAGCTTTCTTT. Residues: CSAHNAGAGQTEAFF.

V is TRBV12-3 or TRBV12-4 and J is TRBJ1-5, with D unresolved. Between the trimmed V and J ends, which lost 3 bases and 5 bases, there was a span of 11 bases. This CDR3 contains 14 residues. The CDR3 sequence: CASSFGYGYQPQHF. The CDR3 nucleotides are TGTGCCAGCAGTTTCGGTTACGGATATCAGCCCCAGCATTTT.

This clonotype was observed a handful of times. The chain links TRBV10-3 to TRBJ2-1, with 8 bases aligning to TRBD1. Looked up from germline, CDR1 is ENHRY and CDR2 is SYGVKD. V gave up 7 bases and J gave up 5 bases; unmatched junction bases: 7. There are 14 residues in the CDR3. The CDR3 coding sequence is TGTGCCATCACCCAGGACAGGGCCAACAATGAGCAGTTCTTC. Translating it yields CAITQDRANNEQFF.

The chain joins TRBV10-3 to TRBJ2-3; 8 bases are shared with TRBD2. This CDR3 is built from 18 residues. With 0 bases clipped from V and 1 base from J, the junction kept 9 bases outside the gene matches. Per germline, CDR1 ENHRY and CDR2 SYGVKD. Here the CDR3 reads CAISESLAGQSRTDTQYF. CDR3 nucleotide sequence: TGTGCCATCAGTGAGTCGCTAGCGGGTCAAAGCCGCACAGATACGCAGTATTTT.

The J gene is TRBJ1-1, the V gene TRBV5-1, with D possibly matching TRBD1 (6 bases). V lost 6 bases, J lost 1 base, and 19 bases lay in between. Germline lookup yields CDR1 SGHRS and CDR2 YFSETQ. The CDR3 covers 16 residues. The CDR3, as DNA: TGCGCCAGCAATCCAGGGGCAGGTGGCGAGAACACTGAAGCTTTCTTT. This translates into CASNPGAGGENTEAFF.

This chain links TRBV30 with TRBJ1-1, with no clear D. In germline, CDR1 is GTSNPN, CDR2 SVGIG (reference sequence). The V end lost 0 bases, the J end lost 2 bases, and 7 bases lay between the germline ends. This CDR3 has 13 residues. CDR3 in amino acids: CAWSVGSNTEAFF. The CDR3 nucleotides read TGTGCCTGGAGTGTAGGGTCCAACACTGAAGCTTTCTTT. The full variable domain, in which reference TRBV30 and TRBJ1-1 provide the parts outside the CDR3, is SQTIHQWPATLVQPVGSPLSLECTVEGTSNPNLYWYRQAAGRGLQLLFYSVGIGQISSEVPQNLSASRPQDRQFILSSKKLLLSDSGFYLCAWSVGSNTEAFFGQGTRLTVV.

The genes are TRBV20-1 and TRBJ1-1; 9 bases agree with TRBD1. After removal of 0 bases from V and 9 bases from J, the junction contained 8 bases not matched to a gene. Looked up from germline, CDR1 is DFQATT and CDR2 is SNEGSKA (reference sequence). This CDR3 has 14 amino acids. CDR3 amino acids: CSAREGQGTSKAFF. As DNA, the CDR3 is TGCAGTGCTAGAGAAGGACAGGGGACGAGCAAAGCTTTCTTT.

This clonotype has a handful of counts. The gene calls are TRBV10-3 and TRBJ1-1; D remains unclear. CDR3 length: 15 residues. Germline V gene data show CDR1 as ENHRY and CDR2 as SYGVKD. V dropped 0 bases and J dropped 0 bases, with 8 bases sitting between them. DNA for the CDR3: TGTGCCATCAGTGAGTCGGGAGGTCTGAACACTGAAGCTTTCTTT. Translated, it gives CAISESGGLNTEAFF.

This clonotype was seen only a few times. The CDR3 sequence is CSVEQGGEETQYF. The CDR3 region has the DNA TGCAGCGTTGAACAGGGTGGGGAAGAGACCCAGTACTTC. The chain is built from TRBV29-1 and TRBJ2-5; D may be TRBD1 (5 bases). This CDR3 region has 13 residues. The V gene lost 2 bases and the J gene lost 3 bases, with 10 bases spanning the gap. Germline V gene lookup returns CDR1 SQVTM and CDR2 ANQGSEA. Full variable domain (missing parts from reference TRBV29-1 and TRBJ2-5): SAVISQKPSRDICQRGTSLTIQCQVDSQVTMMFWYRQQPGQSLTLIATANQGSEATYESGFVIDKFPISRPNLTFSTLTVSNMSPEDSSIYLCSVEQGGEETQYFGPGTRLLVL.

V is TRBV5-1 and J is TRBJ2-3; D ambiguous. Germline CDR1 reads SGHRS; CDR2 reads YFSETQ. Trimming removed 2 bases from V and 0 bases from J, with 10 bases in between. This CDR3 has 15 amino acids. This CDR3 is CASSFDDLSTDTQYF. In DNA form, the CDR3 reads TGCGCCAGCAGCTTTGATGATCTGAGCACAGATACGCAGTATTTT.

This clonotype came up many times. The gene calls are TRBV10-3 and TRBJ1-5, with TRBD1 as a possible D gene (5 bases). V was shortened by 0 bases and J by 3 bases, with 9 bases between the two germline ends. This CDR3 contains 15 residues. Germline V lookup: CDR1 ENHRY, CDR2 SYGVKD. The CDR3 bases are TGTGCCATCAGTGAGTCGAGGGGCCCCAATCAGCCCCAGCATTTT. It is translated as CAISESRGPNQPQHF.

The DNA for the CDR3 is TGTGCCACCACCGGGGGTGCGGACGAGCAGTACGTC. Residues: CATTGGADEQYV. This chain uses TRBV24-1 with TRBJ2-7; possible D gene TRBD2, 6 bases. The CDR3 totals 12 residues. The germline V and J ends were trimmed by 8 bases and 5 bases, with 12 bases remaining between them. Germline V CDR1 and CDR2: KGHDR, SFDVKD.

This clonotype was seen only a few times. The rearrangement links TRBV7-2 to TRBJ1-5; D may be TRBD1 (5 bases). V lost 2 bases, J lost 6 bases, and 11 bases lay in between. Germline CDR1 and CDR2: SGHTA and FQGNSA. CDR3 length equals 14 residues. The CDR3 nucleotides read TGTGCCAGCAGCTTATTTAGGGGATCTCAGCCCCAGCATTTT. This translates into CASSLFRGSQPQHF.

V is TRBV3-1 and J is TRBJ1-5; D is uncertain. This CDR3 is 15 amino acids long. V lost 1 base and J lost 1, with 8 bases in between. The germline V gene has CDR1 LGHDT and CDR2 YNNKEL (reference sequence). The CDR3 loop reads CASSQALGSNQPQHF. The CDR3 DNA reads TGTGCCAGCAGCCAAGCCCTGGGAAGCAATCAGCCCCAGCATTTT.

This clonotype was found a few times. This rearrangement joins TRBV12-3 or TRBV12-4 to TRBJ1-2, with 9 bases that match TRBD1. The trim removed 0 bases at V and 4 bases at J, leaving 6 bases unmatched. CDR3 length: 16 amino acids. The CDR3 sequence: CASSLAGQGLGYGYTF. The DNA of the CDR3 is TGTGCCAGCAGTTTAGCGGGACAGGGTCTAGGCTATGGCTACACCTTC.

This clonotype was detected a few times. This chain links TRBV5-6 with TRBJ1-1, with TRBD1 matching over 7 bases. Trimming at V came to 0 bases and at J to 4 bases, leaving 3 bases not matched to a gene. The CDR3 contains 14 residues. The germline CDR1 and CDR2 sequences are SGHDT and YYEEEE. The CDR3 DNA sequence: TGTGCCAGCAGCTTGGCAGGGGGAAGCACTGAAGCTTTCTTT. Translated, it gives CASSLAGGSTEAFF.

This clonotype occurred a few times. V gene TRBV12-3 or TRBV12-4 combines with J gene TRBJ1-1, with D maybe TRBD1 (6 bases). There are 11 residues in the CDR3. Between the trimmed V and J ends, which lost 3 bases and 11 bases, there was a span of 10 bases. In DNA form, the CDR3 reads TGTGCCAGCAGTTTGGGGGCTCGGGCTTTCTTT. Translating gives CASSLGARAFF.

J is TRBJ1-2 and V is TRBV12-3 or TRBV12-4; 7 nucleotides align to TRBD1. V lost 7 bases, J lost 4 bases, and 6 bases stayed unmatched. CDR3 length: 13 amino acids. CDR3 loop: CASKERGLYGYTF. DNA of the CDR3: TGTGCCAGCAAGGAAAGGGGGCTCTATGGCTACACCTTC.

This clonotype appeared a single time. The CDR3 coding sequence is TGTGCCAGCAGCTTACAAGGCTTCTATGGCTACACCTTC. Translating it yields CASSLQGFYGYTF. The chain recombines TRBV7-9 with TRBJ1-2; D gene uncertain. In germline, CDR1 is SEHNR, CDR2 FQNEAQ (reference sequence). The CDR3 extends over 13 amino acids. The V end lost 2 bases, the J end lost 4 bases, and 8 bases lay between the germline ends.

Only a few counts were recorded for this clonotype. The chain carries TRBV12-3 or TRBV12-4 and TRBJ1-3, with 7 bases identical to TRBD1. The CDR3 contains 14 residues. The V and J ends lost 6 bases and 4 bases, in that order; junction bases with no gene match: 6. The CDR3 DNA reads TGTGCCAGCAGCCGACAGGGTTCAGGAAACACCATATATTTT. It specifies CASSRQGSGNTIYF.

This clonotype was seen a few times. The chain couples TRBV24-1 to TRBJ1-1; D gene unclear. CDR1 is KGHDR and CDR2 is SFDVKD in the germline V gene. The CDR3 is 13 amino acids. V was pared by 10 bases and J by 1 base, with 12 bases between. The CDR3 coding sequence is TGTGCCACTATGGAGCGTGGGAACACTGAAGCTTTCTTT. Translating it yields CATMERGNTEAFF.

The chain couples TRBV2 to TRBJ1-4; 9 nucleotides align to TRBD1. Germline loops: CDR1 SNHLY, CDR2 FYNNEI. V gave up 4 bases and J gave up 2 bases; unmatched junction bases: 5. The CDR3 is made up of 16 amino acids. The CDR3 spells CASSADRGFTNEKLFF. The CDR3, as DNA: TGTGCCAGCAGTGCGGACAGGGGTTTCACTAATGAAAAACTGTTTTTT.

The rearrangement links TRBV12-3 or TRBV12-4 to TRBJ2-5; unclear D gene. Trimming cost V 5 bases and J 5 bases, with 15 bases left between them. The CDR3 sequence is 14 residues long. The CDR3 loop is CASSPGPGWETQYF. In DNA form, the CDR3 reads TGTGCCAGCAGTCCCGGCCCAGGTTGGGAGACCCAGTACTTC.